The TCR beta chain described here comes from a study of blood T cell repertoires in COVID-19. Original handling: The assay estimated nucleated cells by amplifying reference gene primers. This table comes from immunoSEQ multiplex PCR, and its TCRdb copy is limited to in-frame clones, with some not included. D and trimming were read from the DNA, whereas the V and J calls and clone size are those reported in that table. The sample has tens of thousands of clones; around 83% are singletons. Germline V lookup: CDR1 SGHNT, CDR2 YYREEE (reference sequence). The CDR3 totals 12 residues. V gave up 0 bases and J gave up 11 bases, with 11 bases separating them. This clone was found a few times.

The J gene is TRBJ1-1, the V gene TRBV5-4; D might be TRBD1 (5 bases). This receptor was taken from a man aged 25 to 40 with COVID-19, enrolled during active disease. Sequencing input: peripheral blood. CDR3 bases: TGTGCCAGCAGCTTGGAACGGGGGATGGCTTTCTTT. It translates to CASSLERGMAFF. Looking up the rest from reference TRBV5-4 and TRBJ1-1 gives the full variable domain: ETGVTQSPTHLIKTRGQQVTLRCSSQSGHNTVSWYQQALGQGPQFIFQYYREEENGRGNFPPRFSGLQFPNYSSELNVNALELDDSALYLCASSLERGMAFFGQGTRLTVV.